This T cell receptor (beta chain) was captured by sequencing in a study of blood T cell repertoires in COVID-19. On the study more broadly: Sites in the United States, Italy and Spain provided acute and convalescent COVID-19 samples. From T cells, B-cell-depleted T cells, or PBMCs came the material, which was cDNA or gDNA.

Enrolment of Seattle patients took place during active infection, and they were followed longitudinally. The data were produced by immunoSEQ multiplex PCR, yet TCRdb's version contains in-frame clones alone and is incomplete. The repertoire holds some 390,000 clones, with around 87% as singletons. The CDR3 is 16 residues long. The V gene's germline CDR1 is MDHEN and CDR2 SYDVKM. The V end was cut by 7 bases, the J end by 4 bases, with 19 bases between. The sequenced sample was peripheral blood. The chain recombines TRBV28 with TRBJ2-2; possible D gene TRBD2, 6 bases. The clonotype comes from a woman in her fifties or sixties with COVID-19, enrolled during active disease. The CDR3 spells CASTLGGSLSTGELFF. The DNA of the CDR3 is TGTGCCAGCACCCTTGGAGGGAGTCTAAGCACCGGGGAGCTGTTTTTT.